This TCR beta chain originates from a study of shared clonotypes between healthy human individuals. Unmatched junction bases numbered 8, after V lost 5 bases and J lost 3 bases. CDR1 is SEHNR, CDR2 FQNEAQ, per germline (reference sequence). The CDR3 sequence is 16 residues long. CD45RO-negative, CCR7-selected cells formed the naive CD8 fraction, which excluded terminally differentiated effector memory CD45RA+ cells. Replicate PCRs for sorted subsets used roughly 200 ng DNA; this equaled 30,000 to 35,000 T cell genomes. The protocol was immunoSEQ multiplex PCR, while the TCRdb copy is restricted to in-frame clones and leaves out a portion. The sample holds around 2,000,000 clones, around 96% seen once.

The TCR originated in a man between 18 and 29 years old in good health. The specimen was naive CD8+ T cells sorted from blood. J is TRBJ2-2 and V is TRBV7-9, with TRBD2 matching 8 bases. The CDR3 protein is CASSLPGGIDTGELFF. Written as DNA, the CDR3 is TGTGCCAGCAGCCTCCCGGGGGGGATTGACACCGGGGAGCTGTTTTTT.